These T cell receptor beta chains were read from a single sample in a study of blood T cell repertoires in COVID-19. Using immunoSEQ multiplex PCR, the repertoire was profiled, and TCRdb retains in-frame clones only, with some absent. The sample contains 100,000 to 150,000 clones, approximately 85% of which appear only once. Material for sequencing was peripheral blood. The receptors were gathered from a woman older than 75 with COVID-19, enrolled during active disease. CDR3s include the opening cysteine and the closing phenylalanine or tryptophan. A D gene is named only where the DNA matches it firmly. Not all rows give a size; the values are once, few, many and, for expanded clones, a class.

v_gene: TRBV7-6
d_gene: .
j_gene: TRBJ1-6
abundance: .
CDR3nt: TGTGCCAGCAGCTTAGTAACTTTCGACAGGAGCTCCTATAATTCACCCCTCCACTTT
CDR3aa: CASSLVTFDRSSYNSPLHF

v_gene: TRBV6-5
d_gene: TRBD2
j_gene: TRBJ2-2
abundance: once
CDR3nt: TGTGCCAGCAGTTACAATGCGGTGGGAGGGAGCGGGGAGCTGTTTTTT
CDR3aa: CASSYNAVGGSGELFF

v_gene: TRBV11-2
d_gene: .
j_gene: TRBJ1-5
abundance: .
CDR3nt: TGTGCCAGCAGCTTAGGCGACATGATAGGTCAGCCCCAGCATTTT
CDR3aa: CASSLGDMIGQPQHF

v_gene: TRBV27
d_gene: .
j_gene: TRBJ1-1
abundance: .
CDR3nt: TGTGCCAGCAGTACATCGTTGGCTGAAGCTTTCTTT
CDR3aa: CASSTSLAEAFF

v_gene: TRBV11-3
d_gene: TRBD1
j_gene: TRBJ2-1
abundance: few
CDR3nt: TGTGCCAGCGGGACAGATACAAACAATGAGCAGTTCTTC
CDR3aa: CASGTDTNNEQFF

v_gene: TRBV9
d_gene: .
j_gene: TRBJ1-5
abundance: .
CDR3nt: TGTGCCAGCAGCGTAGCAGAGGGACAGCCCCAGCATTTT
CDR3aa: CASSVAEGQPQHF

v_gene: TRBV5-4
d_gene: TRBD1
j_gene: TRBJ1-6
abundance: .
CDR3nt: TGTGCCAGCAGCCTTGGGACAGCAAATTCACCCCTCCACTTT
CDR3aa: CASSLGTANSPLHF

v_gene: TRBV10-3
d_gene: TRBD1
j_gene: TRBJ1-2
abundance: .
CDR3nt: TGTGCCATCAGGGGACAGGGGCCGTCTGATGGCTACACCTTC
CDR3aa: CAIRGQGPSDGYTF

v_gene: TRBV6-2/TRBV6-3
d_gene: .
j_gene: TRBJ1-4
abundance: .
CDR3nt: TGTGCCAGCAGTAGGGGTACGACAGGAAGTAACGAAAAACTGTTTTTT
CDR3aa: CASSRGTTGSNEKLFF

v_gene: TRBV5-1
d_gene: TRBD2
j_gene: TRBJ2-5
abundance: .
CDR3nt: TGCGCCAGCAGCTCTCCTAGCGGAGGCGGGGGAGAGACCCAGTACTTC
CDR3aa: CASSSPSGGGGETQYF

v_gene: TRBV29-1
d_gene: .
j_gene: TRBJ2-7
abundance: .
CDR3nt: TGCAGCGTTGGGGCCGGCAGTTACGAGCAGTACTTC
CDR3aa: CSVGAGSYEQYF

v_gene: TRBV28
d_gene: TRBD1
j_gene: TRBJ2-7
abundance: .
CDR3nt: TGTGCCAGCAGTACAGGGGGTATCTACGAGCAGTACTTC
CDR3aa: CASSTGGIYEQYF

v_gene: TRBV6-1
d_gene: .
j_gene: TRBJ1-2
abundance: .
CDR3nt: TGTGCCAGCAGTGAAGCTGGGGCGGTGGCCTATGGCTACACCTTC
CDR3aa: CASSEAGAVAYGYTF

v_gene: TRBV15
d_gene: .
j_gene: TRBJ2-3
abundance: once
CDR3nt: TGTGCCACCAGCAGTGCGCAGGGGCGAGATACGCAGTATTTT
CDR3aa: CATSSAQGRDTQYF

v_gene: TRBV27
d_gene: .
j_gene: TRBJ1-5
abundance: .
CDR3nt: TGTGCCAGCAGACCCCTTGCAGGGGATGACAATCAGCCCCAGCATTTT
CDR3aa: CASRPLAGDDNQPQHF

v_gene: TRBV24-1
d_gene: .
j_gene: TRBJ2-7
abundance: .
CDR3nt: TGTGCCACCAGTGATACCCCCCAGGGGTCCTCTTCCTCCTACGAGCAGTACTTC
CDR3aa: CATSDTPQGSSSSYEQYF

v_gene: TRBV28
d_gene: TRBD1
j_gene: TRBJ2-7
abundance: .
CDR3nt: TGTGCCAGCAGTTCGGGACAGGGAGGCGAGCAGTACTTC
CDR3aa: CASSSGQGGEQYF

v_gene: TRBV11-2
d_gene: .
j_gene: TRBJ1-5
abundance: .
CDR3nt: TGTGCCAGCAGCTTAGATGAGAATAGCAATCAGCCCCAGCATTTT
CDR3aa: CASSLDENSNQPQHF

v_gene: TRBV5-1
d_gene: .
j_gene: TRBJ1-3
abundance: .
CDR3nt: TGCGCCAGCAGCTTTTCAGGGTCTGGAAACACCATATATTTT
CDR3aa: CASSFSGSGNTIYF

v_gene: TRBV27
d_gene: .
j_gene: TRBJ2-1
abundance: .
CDR3nt: TGTGCCAGCAGTTTACGGCGGGGCGGCTCCTACAATGAGCAGTTCTTC
CDR3aa: CASSLRRGGSYNEQFF

v_gene: TRBV6-5
d_gene: TRBD1
j_gene: TRBJ2-7
abundance: .
CDR3nt: TGTGCCAGCAGTTACTCGACAGGGTACGAGCAGTACTTC
CDR3aa: CASSYSTGYEQYF

v_gene: TRBV7-2
d_gene: .
j_gene: TRBJ2-2
abundance: .
CDR3nt: TGTGCCAGCAGCTTAGTCGCGGCCGGGGAGCTGTTTTTT
CDR3aa: CASSLVAAGELFF

v_gene: TRBV3-1/TRBV3-2
d_gene: TRBD1
j_gene: TRBJ2-5
abundance: .
CDR3nt: TGTGCCAGCAGCCAAGCGACAGGGAAGGAGACCCAGTACTTC
CDR3aa: CASSQATGKETQYF

v_gene: TRBV6-5
d_gene: TRBD1
j_gene: TRBJ1-2
abundance: .
CDR3nt: TGTGCCAGCTTTCAGGGGGCCAACTATGGCTACACCTTC
CDR3aa: CASFQGANYGYTF

v_gene: TRBV28
d_gene: TRBD2
j_gene: TRBJ2-7
abundance: .
CDR3nt: TGTGCCAGCAGTTTTCAACTAGCGAACTCCTACGAGCAGTACTTC
CDR3aa: CASSFQLANSYEQYF

v_gene: TRBV18
d_gene: .
j_gene: TRBJ1-5
abundance: once
CDR3nt: TGTGCCAGCTCAGACAGCCAAGGGTTCGGCAATCAGCCCCAGCATTTT
CDR3aa: CASSDSQGFGNQPQHF

v_gene: TRBV7-2
d_gene: .
j_gene: TRBJ1-2
abundance: .
CDR3nt: TGTGCCAGCAGCTTAGTTGGGGGCCACACCTTC
CDR3aa: CASSLVGGHTF

v_gene: TRBV5-6
d_gene: .
j_gene: TRBJ1-2
abundance: .
CDR3nt: TGTGCCAGCAGCTTCAGGGCTGGCTACACCTTC
CDR3aa: CASSFRAGYTF

v_gene: TRBV28
d_gene: TRBD1
j_gene: TRBJ2-7
abundance: .
CDR3nt: TGTGCCAGCAGCTTCGATTTCGGGACAGCCTCCTACGAGCAGTACTTC
CDR3aa: CASSFDFGTASYEQYF

v_gene: TRBV6-6
d_gene: TRBD2
j_gene: TRBJ2-4
abundance: .
CDR3nt: TGTGCCAGTGGGTCCCGGGGGGGAGCCAAAAACATTCAGTACTTC
CDR3aa: CASGSRGGAKNIQYF

v_gene: TRBV27
d_gene: TRBD2
j_gene: TRBJ2-1
abundance: .
CDR3nt: TGTGCCAGCAGTCAAGGGACTAGCGGGGGCTCCTACAATGAGCAGTTCTTC
CDR3aa: CASSQGTSGGSYNEQFF

v_gene: TRBV29-1
d_gene: TRBD1
j_gene: TRBJ1-2
abundance: .
CDR3nt: TGCAGCGTTACAGGGGGTAATGGCTACACCTTC
CDR3aa: CSVTGGNGYTF

v_gene: TRBV28
d_gene: .
j_gene: TRBJ1-2
abundance: .
CDR3nt: TGTGCCAGCAGAGAACAGGCATATGGCTACACCTTC
CDR3aa: CASREQAYGYTF

v_gene: TRBV4-3
d_gene: TRBD2
j_gene: TRBJ2-5
abundance: .
CDR3nt: TGCGCCAGCAGCCAAGAACCTAGCGGGAGGGGTGAGACCCAGTACTTC
CDR3aa: CASSQEPSGRGETQYF

v_gene: TRBV3-1/TRBV3-2
d_gene: .
j_gene: TRBJ1-1
abundance: .
CDR3nt: TGTGCCAGCAGCCAGGGGGGGGACACTGAAGCTTTCTTT
CDR3aa: CASSQGGDTEAFF

v_gene: TRBV7-9
d_gene: TRBD1
j_gene: TRBJ1-2
abundance: .
CDR3nt: TGTGCCAGCAGCTTAGAGACAGGGGTCGGTGGCTACACCTTC
CDR3aa: CASSLETGVGGYTF

v_gene: TRBV19
d_gene: .
j_gene: TRBJ1-2
abundance: .
CDR3nt: TGTGCCAGTAGTGAGCGACCCAGCTATGGCTACACCTTC
CDR3aa: CASSERPSYGYTF

v_gene: TRBV9
d_gene: TRBD2
j_gene: TRBJ2-7
abundance: .
CDR3nt: TGTGCCAGCAGCGTAGACCCCACAGGCCTAGCGGGAGAGCAGTACTTC
CDR3aa: CASSVDPTGLAGEQYF

v_gene: TRBV27
d_gene: .
j_gene: TRBJ1-3
abundance: .
CDR3nt: TGTGCCAGCAGTTTGGGCCCACCCGGACACTCTGGAAACACCATATATTTT
CDR3aa: CASSLGPPGHSGNTIYF

v_gene: TRBV6-5
d_gene: .
j_gene: TRBJ2-3
abundance: .
CDR3nt: TGTGCCAGCACCACGCGGGACCCCACAGATACGCAGTATTTT
CDR3aa: CASTTRDPTDTQYF

v_gene: TRBV5-5
d_gene: TRBD1
j_gene: TRBJ2-3
abundance: .
CDR3nt: TGTGCCAGCAGCTTGGGGCAGGGGGCAGATACGCAGTATTTT
CDR3aa: CASSLGQGADTQYF

v_gene: TRBV11-2
d_gene: TRBD1
j_gene: TRBJ1-2
abundance: .
CDR3nt: TGTGCCAGCAGCCGAACAGGGGAGTATGGCTACACCTTC
CDR3aa: CASSRTGEYGYTF

v_gene: TRBV3-1/TRBV3-2
d_gene: TRBD2
j_gene: TRBJ2-7
abundance: .
CDR3nt: TGTGCCAGCAGCCTAGGATCTAGCGGGATGTACGAGCAGTACTTC
CDR3aa: CASSLGSSGMYEQYF

v_gene: TRBV6-2/TRBV6-3
d_gene: .
j_gene: TRBJ2-1
abundance: .
CDR3nt: TGTGCCAGCAGTTACTCCGCAGCACGGTCGGGCAATGAGCAGTTCTTC
CDR3aa: CASSYSAARSGNEQFF

v_gene: TRBV9
d_gene: .
j_gene: TRBJ1-3
abundance: .
CDR3nt: TGTGCCAGCAGCGCCCCCCTCGACAGGTTCTCTGGAAACACCATATATTTT
CDR3aa: CASSAPLDRFSGNTIYF

v_gene: TRBV3-1/TRBV3-2
d_gene: .
j_gene: TRBJ1-1
abundance: .
CDR3nt: TGTGCCAGCAGCCAAGATCTGGCTAACACTGAAGCTTTCTTT
CDR3aa: CASSQDLANTEAFF